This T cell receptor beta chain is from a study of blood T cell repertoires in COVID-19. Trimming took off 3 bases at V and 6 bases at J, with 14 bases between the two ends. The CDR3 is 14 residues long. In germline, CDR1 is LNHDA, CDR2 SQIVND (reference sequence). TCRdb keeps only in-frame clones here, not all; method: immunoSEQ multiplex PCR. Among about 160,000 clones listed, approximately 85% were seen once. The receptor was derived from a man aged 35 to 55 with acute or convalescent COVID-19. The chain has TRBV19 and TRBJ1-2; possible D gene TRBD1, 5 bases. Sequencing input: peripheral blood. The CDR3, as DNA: TGTGCCAGTAGTATCGGGCAGGGCGCAAATGGCTACACCTTC. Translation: CASSIGQGANGYTF.